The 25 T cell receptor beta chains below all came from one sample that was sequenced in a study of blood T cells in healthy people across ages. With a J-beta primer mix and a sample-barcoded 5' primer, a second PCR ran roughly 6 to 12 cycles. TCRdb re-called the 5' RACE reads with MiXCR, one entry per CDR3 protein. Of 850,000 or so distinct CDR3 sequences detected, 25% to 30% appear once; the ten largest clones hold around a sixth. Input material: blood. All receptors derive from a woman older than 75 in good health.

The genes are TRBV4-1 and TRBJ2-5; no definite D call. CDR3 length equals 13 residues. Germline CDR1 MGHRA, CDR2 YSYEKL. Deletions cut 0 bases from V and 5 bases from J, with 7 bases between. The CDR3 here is CASSQEESETQYF. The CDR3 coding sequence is TGCGCCAGCAGCCAAGAGGAGAGTGAGACCCAGTACTTC.

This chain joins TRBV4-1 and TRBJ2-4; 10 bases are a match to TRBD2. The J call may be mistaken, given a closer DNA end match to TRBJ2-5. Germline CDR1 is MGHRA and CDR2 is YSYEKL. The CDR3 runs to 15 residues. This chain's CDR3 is CASSQRTSGQETQYF. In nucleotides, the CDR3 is TGCGCCAGCAGCCAACGGACTAGCGGACAAGAGACCCAGTACTTC.

CDR3 DNA sequence: TGTGCCAGCAGTGAACCGATTAACACTGAAGCTTTCTTT. Translating it yields CASSEPINTEAFF. This chain uses TRBV6-1 with TRBJ1-1, with D hard to call. The CDR3 has 13 residues. Trimming stripped 2 bases from V and 2 bases from J, with 6 bases between. CDR1 and CDR2 from the germline V gene are MNHNS and SASEGT.

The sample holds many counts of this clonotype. The CDR3 nucleotides are TGTGCCAGCAGTCACCTTATCCGCGGTCCAAGAGGGACCCAGTACTTC. Its protein product is CASSHLIRGPRGTQYF. This rearrangement joins TRBV12-3 or TRBV12-4 to TRBJ2-5; D is ambiguous. Trimming stripped 5 bases from V and 7 bases from J, with 23 bases between. This CDR3 has 16 residues.

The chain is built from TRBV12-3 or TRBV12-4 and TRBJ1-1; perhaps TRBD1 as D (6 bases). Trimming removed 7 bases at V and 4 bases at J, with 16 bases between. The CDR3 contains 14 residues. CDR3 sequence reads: CASNPQGLITEAFF. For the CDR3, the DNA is TGTGCCAGCAACCCTCAGGGGTTGATCACTGAAGCTTTCTTT.

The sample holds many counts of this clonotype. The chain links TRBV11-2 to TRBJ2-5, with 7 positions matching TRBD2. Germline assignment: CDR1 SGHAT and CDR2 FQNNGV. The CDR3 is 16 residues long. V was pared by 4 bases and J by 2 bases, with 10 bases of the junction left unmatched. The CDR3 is CASSSRVAGPQETQYF. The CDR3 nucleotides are TGTGCCAGCAGCTCCAGAGTAGCGGGCCCACAAGAGACCCAGTACTTC.

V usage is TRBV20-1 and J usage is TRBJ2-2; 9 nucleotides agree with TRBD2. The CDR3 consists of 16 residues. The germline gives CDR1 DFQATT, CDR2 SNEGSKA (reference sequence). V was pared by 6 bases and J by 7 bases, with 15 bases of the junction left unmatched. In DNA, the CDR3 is TGCAGTGCCCCCGCGGCGGGGGGGCCTTCCAGCGGGGAGCTGTTTTTT. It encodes CSAPAAGGPSSGELFF.

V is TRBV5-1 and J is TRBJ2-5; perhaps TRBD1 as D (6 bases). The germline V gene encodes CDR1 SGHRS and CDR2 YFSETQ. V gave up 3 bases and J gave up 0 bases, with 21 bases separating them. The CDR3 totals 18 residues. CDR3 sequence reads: CASSSASKGQRYQETQYF. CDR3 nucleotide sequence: TGCGCCAGCAGCTCCGCCTCAAAGGGACAAAGGTACCAAGAGACCCAGTACTTC.

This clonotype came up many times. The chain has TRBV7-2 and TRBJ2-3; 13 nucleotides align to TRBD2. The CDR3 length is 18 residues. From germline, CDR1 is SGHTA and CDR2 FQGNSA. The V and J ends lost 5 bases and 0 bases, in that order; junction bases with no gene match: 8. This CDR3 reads CASSPTSGGTYSTDTQYF. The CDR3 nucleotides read TGTGCCAGCAGCCCGACTAGCGGGGGGACCTATAGCACAGATACGCAGTATTTT.

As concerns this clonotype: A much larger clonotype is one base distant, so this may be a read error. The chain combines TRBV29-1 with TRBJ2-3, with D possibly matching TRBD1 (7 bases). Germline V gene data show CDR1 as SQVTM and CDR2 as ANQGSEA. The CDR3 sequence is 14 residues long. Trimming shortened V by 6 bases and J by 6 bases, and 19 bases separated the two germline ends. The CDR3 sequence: CSVSGAGGRDTQYF. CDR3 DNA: TGCAGCGTGTCCGGGGCAGGGGGGAGGGATACGCAGTATTTT.

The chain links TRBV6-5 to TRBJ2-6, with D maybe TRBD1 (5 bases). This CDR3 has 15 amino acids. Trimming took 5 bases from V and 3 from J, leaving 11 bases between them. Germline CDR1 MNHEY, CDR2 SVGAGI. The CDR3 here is CASSPQGLGANVLTF. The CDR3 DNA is TGTGCCAGCAGTCCGCAGGGTCTTGGGGCCAACGTCCTGACTTTC.

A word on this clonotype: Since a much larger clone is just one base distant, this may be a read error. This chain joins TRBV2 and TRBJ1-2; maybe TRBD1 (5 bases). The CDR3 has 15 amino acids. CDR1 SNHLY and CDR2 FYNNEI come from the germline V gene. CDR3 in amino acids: CTSSLRQTLNYGYTF. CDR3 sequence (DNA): TGTACCAGCAGTCTCCGACAGACACTTAACTATGGCTACACCTTC. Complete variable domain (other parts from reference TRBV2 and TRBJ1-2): EPEVTQTPSHQVTQMGQEVILRCVPISNHLYFYWYRQILGQKVEFLVSFYNNEISEKSEIFDDQFSVERPDGSNFTLKIRSTKLEDSAMYFCTSSLRQTLNYGYTFGSGTRLTVV.

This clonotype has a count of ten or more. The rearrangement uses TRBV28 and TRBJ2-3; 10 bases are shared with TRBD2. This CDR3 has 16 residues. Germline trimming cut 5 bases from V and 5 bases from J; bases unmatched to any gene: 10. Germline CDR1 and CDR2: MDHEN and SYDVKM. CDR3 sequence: CASSPQRGGQGDTQYF. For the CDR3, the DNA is TGTGCCAGCAGTCCCCAGCGGGGGGGCCAGGGAGATACGCAGTATTTT.

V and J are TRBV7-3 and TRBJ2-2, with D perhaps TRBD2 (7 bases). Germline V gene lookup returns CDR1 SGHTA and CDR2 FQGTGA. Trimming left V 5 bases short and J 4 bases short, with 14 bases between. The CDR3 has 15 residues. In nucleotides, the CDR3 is TGTGCCAGCAGCCCGGAGGGGGGGGCCACCGGGGAGCTGTTTTTT. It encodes CASSPEGGATGELFF.

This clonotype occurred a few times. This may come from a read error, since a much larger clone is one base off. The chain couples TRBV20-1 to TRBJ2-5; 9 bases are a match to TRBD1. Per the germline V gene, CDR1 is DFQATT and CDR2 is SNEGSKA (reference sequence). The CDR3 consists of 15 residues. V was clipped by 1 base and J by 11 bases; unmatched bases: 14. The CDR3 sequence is CSARALQGAYNEQYF. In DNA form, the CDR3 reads TGCAGTGCTAGAGCGTTACAGGGGGCCTACAATGAGCAGTACTTC.

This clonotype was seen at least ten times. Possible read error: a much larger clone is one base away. The CDR3 nucleotides read TGTGCCAGCAGCCCAAGACTAGCGGAAAACAATGAGCAGTACTTC. Its translation is CASSPRLAENNEQYF. The chain has TRBV7-9 and TRBJ2-1; 9 bases are shared with TRBD2. The J call may be in error: the DNA end matches TRBJ2-7 better. CDR1 is SEHNR, CDR2 FQNEAQ, per germline (reference sequence). The CDR3 consists of 15 residues.

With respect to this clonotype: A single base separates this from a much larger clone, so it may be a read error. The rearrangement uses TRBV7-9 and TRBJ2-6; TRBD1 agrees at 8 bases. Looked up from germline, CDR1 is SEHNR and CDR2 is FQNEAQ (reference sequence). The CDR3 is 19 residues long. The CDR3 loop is CVSSLEAWTGTSGANVLTF. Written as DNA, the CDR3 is TGTGTCAGCAGCTTAGAAGCTTGGACAGGGACCTCGGGGGCCAACGTCCTGACTTTC. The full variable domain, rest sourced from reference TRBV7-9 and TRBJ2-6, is DTGVSQNPRHKITKRGQNVTFRCDPISEHNRLYWYRQTLGQGPEFLTYFQNEAQLEKSRLLSDRFSAERPKGSFSTLEIQRTEQGDSAMYLCVSSLEAWTGTSGANVLTFGAGSRLTVL.

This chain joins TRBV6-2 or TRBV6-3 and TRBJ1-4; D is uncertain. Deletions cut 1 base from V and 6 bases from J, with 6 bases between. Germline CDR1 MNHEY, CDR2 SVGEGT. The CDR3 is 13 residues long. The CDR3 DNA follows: TGTGCCAGCAGTTACTTCCCAGATGAAAAACTGTTTTTT. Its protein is CASSYFPDEKLFF.

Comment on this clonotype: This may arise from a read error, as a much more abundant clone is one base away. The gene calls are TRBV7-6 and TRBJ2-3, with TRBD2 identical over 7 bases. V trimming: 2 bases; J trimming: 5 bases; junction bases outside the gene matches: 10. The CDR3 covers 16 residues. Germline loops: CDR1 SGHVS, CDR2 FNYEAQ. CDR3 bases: TGTGCCAGCAGCTTAACGGGACTAACGGGGTTAGATACGCAGTATTTT. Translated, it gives CASSLTGLTGLDTQYF.

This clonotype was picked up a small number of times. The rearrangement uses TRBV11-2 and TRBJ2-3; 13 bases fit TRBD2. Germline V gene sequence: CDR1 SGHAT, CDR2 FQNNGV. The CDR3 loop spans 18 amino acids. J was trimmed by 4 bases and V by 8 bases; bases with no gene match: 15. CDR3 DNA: TGTGCCAGCCGACTATCGGGGACTAGCGGGGAGGGGGCAGATACGCAGTATTTT. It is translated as CASRLSGTSGEGADTQYF.

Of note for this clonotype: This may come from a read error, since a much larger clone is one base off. This CDR3 is CASSYSNHRAFSYNEQYF. For the CDR3, the DNA is TGTGCCAGCAGTTACTCGAATCATCGGGCCTTCTCCTACAATGAGCAGTACTTC. The chain carries TRBV6-2 or TRBV6-3 and TRBJ2-1; no definite D call. The J call may be wrong; the DNA end is better matched by TRBJ2-7. Germline assignment: CDR1 MNHEY and CDR2 SVGEGT. The CDR3 totals 18 residues.

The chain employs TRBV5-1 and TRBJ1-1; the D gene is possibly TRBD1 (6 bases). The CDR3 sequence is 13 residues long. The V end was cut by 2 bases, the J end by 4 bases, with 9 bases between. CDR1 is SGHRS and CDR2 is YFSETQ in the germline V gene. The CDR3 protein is CASSLDRTTEAFF. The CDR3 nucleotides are TGCGCCAGCAGCTTAGACAGGACCACTGAAGCTTTCTTT.

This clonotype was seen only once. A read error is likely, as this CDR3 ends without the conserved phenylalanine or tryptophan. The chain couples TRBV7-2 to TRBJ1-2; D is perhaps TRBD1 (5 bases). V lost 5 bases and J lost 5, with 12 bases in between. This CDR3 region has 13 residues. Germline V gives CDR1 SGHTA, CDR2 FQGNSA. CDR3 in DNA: TGTGCCAGCAGCCCCACTACAGGTTATGGCTACACCGTC. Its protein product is CASSPTTGYGYTV.

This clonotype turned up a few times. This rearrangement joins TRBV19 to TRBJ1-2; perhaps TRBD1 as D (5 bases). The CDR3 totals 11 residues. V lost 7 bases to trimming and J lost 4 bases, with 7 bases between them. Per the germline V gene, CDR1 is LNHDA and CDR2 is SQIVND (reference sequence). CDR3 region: CASNTGYGYTF. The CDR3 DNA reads TGTGCCAGTAATACAGGCTATGGCTACACCTTC.

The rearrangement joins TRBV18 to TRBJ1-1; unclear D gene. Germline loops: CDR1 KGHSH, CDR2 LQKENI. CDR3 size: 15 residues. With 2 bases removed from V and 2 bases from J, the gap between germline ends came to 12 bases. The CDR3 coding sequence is TGTGCCAGCTCACCAGATGGGGTCGGCAACACTGAAGCTTTCTTT. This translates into CASSPDGVGNTEAFF. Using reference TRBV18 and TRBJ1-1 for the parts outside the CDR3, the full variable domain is NAGVMQNPRHLVRRRGQEARLRCSPMKGHSHVYWYRQLPEEGLKFMVYLQKENIIDESGMPKERFSAEFPKEGPSILRIQQVVRGDSAAYFCASSPDGVGNTEAFFGQGTRLTVV.